This TCR beta chain was sequenced for a study of regulatory T cells in long-lasting Graves disease (dated by TCRdb to the early 2020s). Broadly, across the study: Persistent Graves' disease meant more than 5 years of antithyroid drug treatment with TSH receptor autoantibodies that stayed positive. Patients with persistent Graves' disease were compared with patients with newly diagnosed Graves' disease using TCR sequencing and RNA sequencing of peripheral blood. The study was registered as a clinical trial and conducted in China. TCR sequencing covered roughly 13 persistent and about 20 newly diagnosed Graves' disease patients, around 35 samples in total. In the clinical cohort, patients with persistent Graves' disease had used antithyroid drugs for an average of about 9.3 years. Here is what the overall study found, with its caveats: Only the TCR beta chain was sequenced and analyzed. Persistent disease showed preferential use of TRBV28, TRBJ1-2 and TRBJ2-5, whereas newly diagnosed disease favored TRBV20-1 and TRBJ2-1. Only peripheral blood was studied, because thyroid tissue, the primary lesion, was inaccessible. Lower TCR Shannon entropy and fewer highly expanded clones were observed in persistent Graves' disease patients than in newly diagnosed patients, which suggested clonal expansion. Persistent patients shared more public clonotypes among themselves (fewer than 3,000) than newly diagnosed patients did (nearly 1,000). The small sample size was acknowledged by the authors as a limitation that may reduce accuracy.

The junction shows trimming of 3 bases on V and 8 bases on J, and the gene matches do not reach 10 bases of it. From its cysteine to its phenylalanine, the CDR3 spans 16 amino acids. The sequence is cut down to CDR3 DNA, 48 bases in frame from base 1. In the germline V gene, CDR1 corresponds to MDHEN and CDR2 to SYDVKM. This clonotype was seen at least ten times. The antigen it recognizes is unknown. Base-call qualities are not available, and no considerably larger clone is one nucleotide away. Receptors were amplified or captured by multiplex PCR. The instrument given in TCRdb is Illumina HiSeq 4000. CDR3 regions were amplified by Arm-PCR with iRepertoire HTBI primers to construct TCR beta libraries. Before sequencing, the PCR products went through gel purification. Turning to the authors' computational methods: A total of 62 TRBV and 14 TRBJ segments were identified across samples and were used for gene usage analysis of CDR3 amino acid clonotypes. COPE and FqMerger were used to merge the filtered high-quality paired reads into contigs. BLAST was used to align contigs to IMGT TRBV, TRBD and TRBJ reference genes, with CDR3 defined following IMGT. Highly expanded clones were defined as clonotypes with a frequency above 0.1%. Shannon entropy was used to measure repertoire diversity, and the Gini coefficient was used to measure V-J evenness. A clonotype found in more than one individual was treated as public. TCRdb reanalyzed the raw reads on its own, using fastp at Q25 for trimming and MiXCR for clone calling, and kept in-frame beta chains. Identical CDR3 protein sequences are pooled into one entry, listed with their most common genes and DNA. TCRdb's processing, not the authors' own work, is the source of the V and J calls. The sample table holds roughly 360,000 distinct CDR3 sequences, of which roughly 20% were seen once. 25% to 30% of the sample belongs to the ten largest clones.

The meaning of the sample's time point label: persistent/refractory GD, antithyroid drugs over 5 years with positive TRAb. RNA was extracted from PBMCs in TRIzol for both TCR sequencing and RNA sequencing. The diagnosis of Graves' disease was made according to American Thyroid Association guidelines. Recruitment of patients was carried out at an endocrinology department in Xi'an, China. Each patient gave about 9.1 milliliters of peripheral blood, collected in an EDTA anticoagulant tube. Ficoll Paque Plus density gradient separation was used to isolate PBMCs, and no additional T cell sorting was done. An Agilent 2100 Bioanalyzer and agarose gel were used to check RNA quality, while a NanoDrop 2000 measured RNA concentration.

The specimen comprised peripheral blood mononuclear cells (PBMCs), sampled when the disease was refractory, from a patient treated with antithyroid drugs. Rearrangement joined TRBV28 to TRBJ1-4, with TRBD1 matching 9 junction bases. This TCR derives from a woman aged 40-49 years with Graves disease. Donor details come from another sample of the same person, matched by shared clones. The CDR3 reads as follows: CASSFQGTGREEKLFF. The DNA reads TGTGCCAGCAGTTTCCAGGGGACAGGGAGAGAAGAAAAACTGTTTTTT. The CDR3, completed at both ends by the reference TRBV28 and TRBJ1-4 genes, gives the full variable domain DVKVTQSSRYLVKRTGEKVFLECVQDMDHENMFWYRQDPGLGLRLIYFSYDVKMKEKGDIPEGYSVSREKKERFSLILESASTNQTSMYLCASSFQGTGREEKLFFGSGTQLSVL.